This T cell receptor (beta chain) is from a study of blood T cell repertoires in COVID-19. Study in general: Researchers got acute and convalescent COVID-19 samples from the United States, Italy and Spain. PBMCs, B-cell-depleted T cells, or T cells provided the cDNA or gDNA that made up the material.

Original data processing: Amplified reference gene primers provided the basis for estimating nucleated cell counts. The data were produced by immunoSEQ multiplex PCR, yet TCRdb's version contains in-frame clones alone and is incomplete. Clone size and the V and J calls come from that table; the DNA yielded D and trimming. The sample has tens of thousands of clones; roughly 89% are singletons. The CDR3 contains 14 residues. Per the germline V gene, CDR1 is MDHEN and CDR2 is SYDVKM. Deletions cut 2 bases from V and 2 bases from J, with 10 bases between. This clonotype was obtained from a woman aged 45-60 years with acute or convalescent COVID-19. Sequenced material: peripheral blood. The V call is TRBV28, the J call TRBJ2-7, with a weak D call TRBD1 (6 bases). CDR3: CASSLGHRAYEQYF. The CDR3 nucleotides read TGTGCCAGCAGTTTAGGTCACAGGGCCTACGAGCAGTACTTC.